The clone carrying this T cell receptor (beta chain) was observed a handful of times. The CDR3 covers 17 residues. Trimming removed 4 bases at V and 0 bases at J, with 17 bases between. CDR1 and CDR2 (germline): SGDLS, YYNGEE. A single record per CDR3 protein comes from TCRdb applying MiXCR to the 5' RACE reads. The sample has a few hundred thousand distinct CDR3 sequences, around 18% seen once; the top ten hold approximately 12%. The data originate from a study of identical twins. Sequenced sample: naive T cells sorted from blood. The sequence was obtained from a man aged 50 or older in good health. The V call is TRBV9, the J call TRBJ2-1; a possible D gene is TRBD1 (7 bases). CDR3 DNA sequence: TGTGCCAGCAGCCCAGGAGGGGGCGAGAGCTCCTACAATGAGCAGTTCTTC. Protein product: CASSPGGGESSYNEQFF. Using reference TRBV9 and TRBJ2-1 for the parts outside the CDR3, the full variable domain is DSGVTQTPKHLITATGQRVTLRCSPRSGDLSVYWYQQSLDQGLQFLIQYYNGEERAKGNILERFSAQQFPDLHSELNLSSLELGDSALYFCASSPGGGESSYNEQFFGPGTRLTVL.